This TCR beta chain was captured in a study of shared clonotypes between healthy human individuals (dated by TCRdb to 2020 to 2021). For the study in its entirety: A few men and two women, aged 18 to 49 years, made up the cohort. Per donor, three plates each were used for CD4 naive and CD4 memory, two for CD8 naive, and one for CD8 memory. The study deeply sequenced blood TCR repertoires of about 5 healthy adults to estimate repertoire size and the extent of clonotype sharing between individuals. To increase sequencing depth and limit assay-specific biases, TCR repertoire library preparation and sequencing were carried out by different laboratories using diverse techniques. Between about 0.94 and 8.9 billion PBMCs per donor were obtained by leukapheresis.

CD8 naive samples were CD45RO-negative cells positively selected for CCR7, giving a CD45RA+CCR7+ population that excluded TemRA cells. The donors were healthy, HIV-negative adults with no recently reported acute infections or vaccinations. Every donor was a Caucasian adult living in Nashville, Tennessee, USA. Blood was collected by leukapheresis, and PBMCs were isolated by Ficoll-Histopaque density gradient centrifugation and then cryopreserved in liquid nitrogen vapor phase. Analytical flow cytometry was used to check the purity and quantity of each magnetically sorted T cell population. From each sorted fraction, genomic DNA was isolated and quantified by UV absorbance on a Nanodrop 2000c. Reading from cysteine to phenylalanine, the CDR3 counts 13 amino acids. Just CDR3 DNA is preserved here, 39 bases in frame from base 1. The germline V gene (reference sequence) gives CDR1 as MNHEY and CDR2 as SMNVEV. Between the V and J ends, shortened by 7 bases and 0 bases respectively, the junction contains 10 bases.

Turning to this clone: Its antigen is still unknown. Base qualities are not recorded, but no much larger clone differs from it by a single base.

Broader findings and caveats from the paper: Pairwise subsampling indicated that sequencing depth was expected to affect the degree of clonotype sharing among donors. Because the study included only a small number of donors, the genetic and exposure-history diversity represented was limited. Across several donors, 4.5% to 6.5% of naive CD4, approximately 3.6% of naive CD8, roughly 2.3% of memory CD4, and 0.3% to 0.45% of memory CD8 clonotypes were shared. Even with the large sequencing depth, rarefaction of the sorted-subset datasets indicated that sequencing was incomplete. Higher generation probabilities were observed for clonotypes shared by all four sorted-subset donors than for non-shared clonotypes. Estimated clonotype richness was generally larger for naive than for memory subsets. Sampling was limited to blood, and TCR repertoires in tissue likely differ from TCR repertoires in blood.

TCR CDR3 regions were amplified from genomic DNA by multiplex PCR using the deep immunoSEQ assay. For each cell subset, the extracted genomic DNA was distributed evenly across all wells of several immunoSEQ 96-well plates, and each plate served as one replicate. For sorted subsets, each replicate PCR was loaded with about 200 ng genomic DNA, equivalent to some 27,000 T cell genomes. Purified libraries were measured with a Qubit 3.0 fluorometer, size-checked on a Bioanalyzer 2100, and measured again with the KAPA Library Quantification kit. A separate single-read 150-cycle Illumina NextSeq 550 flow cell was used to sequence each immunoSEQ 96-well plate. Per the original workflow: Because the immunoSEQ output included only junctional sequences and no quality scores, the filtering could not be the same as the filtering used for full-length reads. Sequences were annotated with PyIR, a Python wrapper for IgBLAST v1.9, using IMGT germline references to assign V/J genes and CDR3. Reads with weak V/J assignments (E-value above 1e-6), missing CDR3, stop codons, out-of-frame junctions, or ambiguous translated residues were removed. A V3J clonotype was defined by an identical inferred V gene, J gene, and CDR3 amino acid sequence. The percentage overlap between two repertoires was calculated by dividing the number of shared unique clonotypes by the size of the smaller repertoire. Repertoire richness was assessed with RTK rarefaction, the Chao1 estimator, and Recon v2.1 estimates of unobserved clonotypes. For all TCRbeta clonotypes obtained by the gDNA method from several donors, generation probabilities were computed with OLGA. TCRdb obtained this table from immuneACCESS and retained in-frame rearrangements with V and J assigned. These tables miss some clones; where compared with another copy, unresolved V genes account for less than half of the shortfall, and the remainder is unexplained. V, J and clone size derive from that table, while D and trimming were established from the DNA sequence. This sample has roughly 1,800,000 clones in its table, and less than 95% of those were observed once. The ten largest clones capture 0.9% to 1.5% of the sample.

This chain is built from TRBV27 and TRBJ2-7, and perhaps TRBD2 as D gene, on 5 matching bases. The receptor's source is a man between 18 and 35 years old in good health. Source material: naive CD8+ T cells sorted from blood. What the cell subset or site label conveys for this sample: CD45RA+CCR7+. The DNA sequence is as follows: TGTGCCAGCACGGGATCCGGCTCCTACGAGCAGTACTTC. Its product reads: CASTGSGSYEQYF.